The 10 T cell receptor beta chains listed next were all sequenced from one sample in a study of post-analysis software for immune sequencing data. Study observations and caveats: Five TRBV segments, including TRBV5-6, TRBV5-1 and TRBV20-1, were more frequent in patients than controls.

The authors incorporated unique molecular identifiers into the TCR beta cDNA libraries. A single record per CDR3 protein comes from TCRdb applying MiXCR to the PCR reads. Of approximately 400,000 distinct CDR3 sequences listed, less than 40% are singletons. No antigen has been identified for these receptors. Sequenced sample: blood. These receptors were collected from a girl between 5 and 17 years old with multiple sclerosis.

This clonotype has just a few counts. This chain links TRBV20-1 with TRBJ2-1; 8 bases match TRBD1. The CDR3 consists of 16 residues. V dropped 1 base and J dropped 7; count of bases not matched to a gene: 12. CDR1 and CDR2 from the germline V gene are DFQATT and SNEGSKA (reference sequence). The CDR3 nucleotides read TGCAGTGCTAGAGTATTCGGGCAGGGGGCATGGAATGAGCAGTTCTTC. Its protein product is CSARVFGQGAWNEQFF.

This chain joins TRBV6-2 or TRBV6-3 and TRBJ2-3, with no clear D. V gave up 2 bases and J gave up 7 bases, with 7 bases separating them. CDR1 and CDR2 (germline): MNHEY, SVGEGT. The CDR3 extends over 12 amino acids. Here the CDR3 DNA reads TGTGCCAGCAGTTACCCCCCTTATACGCAGTATTTT. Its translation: CASSYPPYTQYF.

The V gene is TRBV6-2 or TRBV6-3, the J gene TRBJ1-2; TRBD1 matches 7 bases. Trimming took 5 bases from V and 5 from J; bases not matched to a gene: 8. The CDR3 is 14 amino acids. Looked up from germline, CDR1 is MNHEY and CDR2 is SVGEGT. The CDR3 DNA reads TGTGCCAGCAGTAGGGACAGCCTGATTTATGGCTACACCTTC. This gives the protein CASSRDSLIYGYTF.

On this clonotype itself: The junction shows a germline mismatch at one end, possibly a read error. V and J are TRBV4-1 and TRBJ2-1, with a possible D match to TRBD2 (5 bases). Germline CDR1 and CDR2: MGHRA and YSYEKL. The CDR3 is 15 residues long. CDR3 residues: CASSRTASSYSEQFF. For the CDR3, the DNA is TGCGCCAGCAGCAGGACGGCTAGCTCCTACAGTGAGCAGTTCTTC.

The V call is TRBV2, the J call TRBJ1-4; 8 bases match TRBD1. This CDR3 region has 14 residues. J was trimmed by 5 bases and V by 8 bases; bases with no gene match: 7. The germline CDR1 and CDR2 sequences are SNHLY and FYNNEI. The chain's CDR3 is CASEGRTGNEKLFF. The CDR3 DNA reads TGTGCCAGCGAGGGGCGGACAGGGAATGAAAAACTGTTTTTT.

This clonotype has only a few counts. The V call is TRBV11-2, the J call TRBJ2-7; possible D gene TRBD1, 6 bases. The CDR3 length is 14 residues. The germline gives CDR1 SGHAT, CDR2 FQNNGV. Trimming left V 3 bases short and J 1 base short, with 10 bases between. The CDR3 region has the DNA TGTGCCAGCAGCTTGCTGAGGGGGTCCTACGAGCAGTACTTC. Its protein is CASSLLRGSYEQYF.

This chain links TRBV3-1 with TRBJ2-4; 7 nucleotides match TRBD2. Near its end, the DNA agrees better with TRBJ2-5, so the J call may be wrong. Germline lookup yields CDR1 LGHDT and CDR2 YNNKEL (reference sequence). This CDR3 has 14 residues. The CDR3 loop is CASTTTAGEETQYF. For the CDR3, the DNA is TGTGCCAGCACCACCACCGCGGGGGAAGAGACCCAGTACTTC.

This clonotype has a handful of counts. The CDR3 DNA reads as TGTGCCATCAGTGAGCAGGGACCCAATGAGCAGTTCTTC. It codes for CAISEQGPNEQFF. This chain connects TRBV10-3 to TRBJ2-1; D is possibly TRBD1 or TRBD2 (5 bases each). Germline V gives CDR1 ENHRY, CDR2 SYGVKD. CDR3 length: 13 amino acids. V dropped 2 bases and J dropped 6 bases, with 8 bases sitting between them.

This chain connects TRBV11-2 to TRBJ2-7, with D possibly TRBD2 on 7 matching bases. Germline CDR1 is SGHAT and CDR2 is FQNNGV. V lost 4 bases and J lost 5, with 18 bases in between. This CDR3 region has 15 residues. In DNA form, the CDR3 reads TGTGCCAGCAGCTCCCCGGTGGGGGGGCTTCACGAGCAGTACTTC. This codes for CASSSPVGGLHEQYF. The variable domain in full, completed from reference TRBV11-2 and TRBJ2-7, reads EAGVAQSPRYKIIEKRQSVAFWCNPISGHATLYWYQQILGQGPKLLIQFQNNGVVDDSQLPKDRFSAERLKGVDSTLKIQPAKLEDSAVYLCASSSPVGGLHEQYFGPGTRLTVT.

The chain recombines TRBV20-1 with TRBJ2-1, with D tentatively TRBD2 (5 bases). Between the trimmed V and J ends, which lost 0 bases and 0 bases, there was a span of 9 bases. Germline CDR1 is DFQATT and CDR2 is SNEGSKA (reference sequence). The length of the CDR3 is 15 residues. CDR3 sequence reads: CSARELGNSYNEQFF. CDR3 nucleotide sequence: TGCAGTGCTAGAGAACTAGGAAACTCCTACAATGAGCAGTTCTTC.